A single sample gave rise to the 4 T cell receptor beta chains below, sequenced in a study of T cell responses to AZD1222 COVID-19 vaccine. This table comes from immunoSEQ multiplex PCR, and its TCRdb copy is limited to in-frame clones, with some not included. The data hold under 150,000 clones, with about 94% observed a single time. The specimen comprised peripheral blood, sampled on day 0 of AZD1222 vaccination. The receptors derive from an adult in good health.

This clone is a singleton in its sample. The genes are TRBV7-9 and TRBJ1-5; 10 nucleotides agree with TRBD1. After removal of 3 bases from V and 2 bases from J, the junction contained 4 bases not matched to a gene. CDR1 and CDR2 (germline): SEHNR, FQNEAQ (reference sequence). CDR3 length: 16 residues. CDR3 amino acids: CASSFDRGQGNQPQHF. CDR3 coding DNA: TGTGCCAGCAGCTTCGACAGGGGGCAGGGCAATCAGCCCCAGCATTTT.

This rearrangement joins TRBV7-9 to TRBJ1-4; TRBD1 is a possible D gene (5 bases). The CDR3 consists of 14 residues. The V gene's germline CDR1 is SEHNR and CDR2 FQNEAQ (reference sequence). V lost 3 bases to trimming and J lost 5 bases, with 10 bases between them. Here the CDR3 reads CASSLAGLNEKLFF. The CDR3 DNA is TGTGCCAGCAGCTTGGCGGGGCTGAATGAAAAACTGTTTTTT.

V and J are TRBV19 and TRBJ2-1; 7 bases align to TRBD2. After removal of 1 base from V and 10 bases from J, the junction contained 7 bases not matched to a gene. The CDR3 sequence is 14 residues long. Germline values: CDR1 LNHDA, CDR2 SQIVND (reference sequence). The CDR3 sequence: CASSIGIAGYEQFF. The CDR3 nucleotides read TGTGCCAGTAGTATAGGTATAGCGGGCTACGAGCAGTTCTTC.

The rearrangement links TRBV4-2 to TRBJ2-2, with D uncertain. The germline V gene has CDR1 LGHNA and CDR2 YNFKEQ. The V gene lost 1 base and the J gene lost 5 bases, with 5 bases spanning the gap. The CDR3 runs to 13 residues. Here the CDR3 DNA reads TGTGCCAGCAGCCAAGTCGGGACCGGGGAGCTGTTTTTT. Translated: CASSQVGTGELFF.